The clone carrying this TCR beta chain was observed many times. TCRdb reanalysed the RT-PCR reads using MiXCR and keeps one entry per CDR3 protein. The sample has about 26,000 distinct CDR3 sequences, around 7.9% seen once. Germline values: CDR1 SGHRS, CDR2 YFSETQ. CDR3 length equals 15 residues. The V and J ends lost 4 bases and 1 base respectively, with 14 bases between them. The data derive from a study of patients and donors after allogeneic stem cell transplantation. This TCR was sampled from a human donor who was either an allogeneic HSCT recipient or a stem cell or donor lymphocyte infusion donor (not recorded which). It is not recorded whose cells these are; they may come from a transplant donor. The genes are TRBV5-1 and TRBJ1-1; possibly TRBD1 for D (5 bases). Sample: blood, either unsorted or a sorted T cell fraction (not recorded which). The DNA of the CDR3 is TGCGCCAGCAGCCCACCGGGACGGCGGAACACTGAAGCTTTCTTT. This gives the protein CASSPPGRRNTEAFF. Full variable domain (rest looked up from reference TRBV5-1 and TRBJ1-1): KAGVTQTPRYLIKTRGQQVTLSCSPISGHRSVSWYQQTPGQGLQFLFEYFSETQRNKGNFPGRFSGRQFSNSRSEMNVSTLELGDSALYLCASSPPGRRNTEAFFGQGTRLTVV.